This T cell receptor (beta chain) is drawn from a study of patients and donors after allogeneic stem cell transplantation. Per the germline V gene, CDR1 is SGDLS and CDR2 is YYNGEE. The CDR3 consists of 14 residues. Trimming cost V 3 bases and J 0 bases; bases outside gene matches: 1. In its sample, this clonotype was seen a few times. TCRdb recomputed calls from the RT-PCR reads with MiXCR, one row per CDR3 protein. The table records tens of thousands of distinct CDR3 sequences, 13% of them present only once. The V call is TRBV9, the J call TRBJ1-1, with 8 bases matching TRBD1. The sequence was obtained from a human donor who was either an allogeneic HSCT recipient or a stem cell or donor lymphocyte infusion donor (not recorded which). It is not recorded whose cells these are; they may come from a transplant donor. Sequenced: blood, either unsorted or a sorted T cell fraction (not recorded which). CDR3 coding DNA: TGTGCCAGCAGCGAGGACAGGGTGAACACTGAAGCTTTCTTT. Its protein is CASSEDRVNTEAFF.